The 9 T cell receptor beta chains listed next were all sequenced from one sample in a study of regulatory T cells in long-lasting Graves disease. Noted time point: persistent/refractory GD, antithyroid drugs over 5 years with positive TRAb. PBMCs provided the RNA from which the TCR library was made. Arm-PCR of CDR3 regions with iRepertoire HTBI primers generated TCR beta libraries. TCRdb re-called the multiplex PCR reads through MiXCR, storing one row per CDR3 protein. This repertoire shows almost 350,000 distinct CDR3 sequences, about 19% found once; its top ten account for 29%. This specimen consisted of peripheral blood mononuclear cells (PBMCs), obtained when the disease was refractory, from a patient treated with antithyroid drugs. Receptors originate from a female donor with Graves disease.

The chain links TRBV12-3 or TRBV12-4 to TRBJ2-4; 10 nucleotides match TRBD1. The CDR3 is made up of 15 amino acids. The junction had 7 bases not matched to a gene; V was cut back by 2 bases and J by 9 bases. The CDR3: CASSLRGQGLLIQYF. CDR3 DNA sequence: TGTGCCAGCAGTTTAAGGGGACAGGGGTTGCTCATTCAGTACTTC.

This clonotype came up many times. J is TRBJ1-1 and V is TRBV6-1; D might be TRBD1 (5 bases). V was trimmed by 7 bases and J by 1 base, leaving 16 bases between them. Looked up from germline, CDR1 is MNHNS and CDR2 is SASEGT. This CDR3 has 15 amino acids. The CDR3 sequence: CASISMGRPNTEAFF. DNA of the CDR3: TGTGCCAGCATCTCGATGGGACGGCCGAACACTGAAGCTTTCTTT.

The chain carries TRBV3-1 and TRBJ2-7, with D possibly being TRBD1 or TRBD2 (6 bases each). Germline loops: CDR1 LGHDT, CDR2 YNNKEL (reference sequence). V shed 1 base and J shed 3 bases, with 22 bases lying between them. The CDR3 covers 18 residues. CDR3 sequence: CASSQGPVGGLGVYEQYF. Here the CDR3 DNA reads TGTGCCAGCAGCCAAGGCCCAGTCGGGGGCCTGGGTGTCTACGAGCAGTACTTC.

This clonotype was counted ten times or more. The J gene is TRBJ2-6, the V gene TRBV28; 9 nucleotides match TRBD1. Germline values: CDR1 MDHEN, CDR2 SYDVKM. V was pared by 7 bases and J by 2 bases, with 15 bases of the junction left unmatched. CDR3 length equals 19 residues. The CDR3 bases are TGTGCCAGCACCTTCTTCGCCCGGGACAGGGCTCCTGGGGCCAACGTCCTGACTTTC. Translated: CASTFFARDRAPGANVLTF. Combining the CDR3 with reference TRBV28 and TRBJ2-6 gives the whole variable domain DVKVTQSSRYLVKRTGEKVFLECVQDMDHENMFWYRQDPGLGLRLIYFSYDVKMKEKGDIPEGYSVSREKKERFSLILESASTNQTSMYLCASTFFARDRAPGANVLTFGAGSRLTVL.

The chain carries TRBV7-2 and TRBJ2-1; 8 bases are a match to TRBD2. From germline, CDR1 is SGHTA and CDR2 FQGNSA. The J segment lost 8 bases and the V segment lost 8 bases, leaving 11 bases of the junction unmatched. The CDR3 consists of 14 residues. CDR3 in DNA: TGTGCCAGCGGTCGCCGGGAGGGCCGGGATGAGCAGTTCTTC. As protein: CASGRREGRDEQFF.

This clonotype was counted many times. This sequence joins TRBV6-2 or TRBV6-3 and TRBJ2-7; either TRBD1 or TRBD2 may fit D (5 bases each). V lost 7 bases and J 5 bases, leaving 21 bases between the germline ends. The CDR3 runs 15 residues. The germline CDR1 and CDR2 sequences are MNHEY and SVGEGT. As DNA, the CDR3 is TGTGCCAGCACCCTCACAGGATTAGCGATCCACGAGCAGTACTTC. This encodes CASTLTGLAIHEQYF.

The chain employs TRBV10-3 and TRBJ2-5; TRBD2 aligns across 14 bases. The CDR3 consists of 16 residues. Germline V lookup: CDR1 ENHRY, CDR2 SYGVKD. The V segment lost 4 bases and the J segment 2 bases; nucleotides outside the gene matches: 3. The CDR3 bases are TGTGCCATCAGTGGGGGACTAGCGGGGGTACAAGAGACCCAGTACTTC. Translation gives CAISGGLAGVQETQYF.

This clonotype was detected many times. The chain has TRBV6-1 and TRBJ1-5; 10 positions match TRBD1. With V trimmed by 7 bases and J by 0 bases, 9 bases remained unmatched. Germline V gene lookup returns CDR1 MNHNS and CDR2 SASEGT. The CDR3 extends over 17 amino acids. This CDR3 is CASIDRDRGYSNQPQHF. The DNA for the CDR3 is TGTGCCAGCATAGATCGGGACAGGGGTTATAGCAATCAGCCCCAGCATTTT.

This clonotype occurred a few times. The chain links TRBV15 to TRBJ2-1; no clear D. The V gene's germline CDR1 is LNHNV and CDR2 YYDKDF (reference sequence). This CDR3 is built from 13 residues. Trimming took 3 bases from V and 2 from J, leaving 5 bases between them. The CDR3 region is CATSRRAYNEQFF. Here the CDR3 DNA reads TGTGCCACCAGCAGGAGAGCCTACAATGAGCAGTTCTTC.